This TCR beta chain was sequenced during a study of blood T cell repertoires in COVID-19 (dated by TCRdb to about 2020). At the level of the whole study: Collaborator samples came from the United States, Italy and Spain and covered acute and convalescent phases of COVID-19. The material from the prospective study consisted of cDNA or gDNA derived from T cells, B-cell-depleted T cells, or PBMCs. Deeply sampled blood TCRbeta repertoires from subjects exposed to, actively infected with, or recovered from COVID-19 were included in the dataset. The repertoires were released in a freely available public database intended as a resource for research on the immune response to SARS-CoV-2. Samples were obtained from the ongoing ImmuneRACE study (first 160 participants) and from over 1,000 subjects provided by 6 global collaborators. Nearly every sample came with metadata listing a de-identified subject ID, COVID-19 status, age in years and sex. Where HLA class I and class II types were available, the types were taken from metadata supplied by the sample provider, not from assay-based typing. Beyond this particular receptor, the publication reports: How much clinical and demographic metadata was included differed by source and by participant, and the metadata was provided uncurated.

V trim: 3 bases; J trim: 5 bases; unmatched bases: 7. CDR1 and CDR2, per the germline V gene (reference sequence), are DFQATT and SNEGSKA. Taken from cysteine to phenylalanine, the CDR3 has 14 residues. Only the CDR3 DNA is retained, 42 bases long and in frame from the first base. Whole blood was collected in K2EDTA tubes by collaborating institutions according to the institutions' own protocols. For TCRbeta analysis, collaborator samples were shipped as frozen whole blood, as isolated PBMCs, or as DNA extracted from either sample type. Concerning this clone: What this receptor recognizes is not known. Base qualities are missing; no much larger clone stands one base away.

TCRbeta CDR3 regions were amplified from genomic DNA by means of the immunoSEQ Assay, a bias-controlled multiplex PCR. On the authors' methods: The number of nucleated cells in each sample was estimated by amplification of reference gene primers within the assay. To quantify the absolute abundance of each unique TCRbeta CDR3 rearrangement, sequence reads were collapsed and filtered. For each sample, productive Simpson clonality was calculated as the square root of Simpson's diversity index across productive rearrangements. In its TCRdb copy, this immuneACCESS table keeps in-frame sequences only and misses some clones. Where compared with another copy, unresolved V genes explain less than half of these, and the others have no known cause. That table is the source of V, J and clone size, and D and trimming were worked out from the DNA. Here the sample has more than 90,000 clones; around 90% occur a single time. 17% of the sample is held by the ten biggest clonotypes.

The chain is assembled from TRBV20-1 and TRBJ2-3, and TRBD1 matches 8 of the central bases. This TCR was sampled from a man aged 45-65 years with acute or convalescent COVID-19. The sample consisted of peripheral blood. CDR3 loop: CSASRPGGKDTQYF. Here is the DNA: TGCAGTGCTAGTCGACCAGGGGGCAAAGATACGCAGTATTTT.